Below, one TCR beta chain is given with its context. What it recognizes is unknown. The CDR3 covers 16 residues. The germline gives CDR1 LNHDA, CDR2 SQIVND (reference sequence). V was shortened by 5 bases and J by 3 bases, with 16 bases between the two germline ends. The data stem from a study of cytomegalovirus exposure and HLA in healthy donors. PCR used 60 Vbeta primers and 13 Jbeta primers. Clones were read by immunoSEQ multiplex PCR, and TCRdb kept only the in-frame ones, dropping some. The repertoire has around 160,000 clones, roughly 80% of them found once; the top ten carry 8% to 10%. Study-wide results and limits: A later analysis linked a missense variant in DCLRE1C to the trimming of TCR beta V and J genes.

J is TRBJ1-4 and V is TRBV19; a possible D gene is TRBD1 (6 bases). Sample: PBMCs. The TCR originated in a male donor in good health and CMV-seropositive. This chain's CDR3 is CASSRLAGTSNEKLFF. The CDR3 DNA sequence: TGTGCCAGTAGTCGCCTCGCCGGGACATCTAATGAAAAACTGTTTTTT.